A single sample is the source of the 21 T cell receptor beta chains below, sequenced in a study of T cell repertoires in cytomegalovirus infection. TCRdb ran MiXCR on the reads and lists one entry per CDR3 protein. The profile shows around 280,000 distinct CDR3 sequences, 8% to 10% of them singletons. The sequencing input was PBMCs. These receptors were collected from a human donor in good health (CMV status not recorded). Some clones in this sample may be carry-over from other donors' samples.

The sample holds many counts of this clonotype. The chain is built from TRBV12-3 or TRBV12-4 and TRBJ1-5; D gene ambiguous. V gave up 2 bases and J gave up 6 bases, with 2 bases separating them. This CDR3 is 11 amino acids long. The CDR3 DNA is TGTGCCAGCAGTTTATGTCAGCCCCAGCATTTT. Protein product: CASSLCQPQHF.

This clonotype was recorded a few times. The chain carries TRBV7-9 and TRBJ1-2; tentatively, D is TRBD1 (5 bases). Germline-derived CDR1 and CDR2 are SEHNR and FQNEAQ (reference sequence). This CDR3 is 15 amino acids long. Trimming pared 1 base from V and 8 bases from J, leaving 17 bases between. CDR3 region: CASSLGGGGAEGYTF. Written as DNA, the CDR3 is TGTGCCAGCAGCTTAGGAGGAGGAGGGGCCGAAGGCTACACCTTC.

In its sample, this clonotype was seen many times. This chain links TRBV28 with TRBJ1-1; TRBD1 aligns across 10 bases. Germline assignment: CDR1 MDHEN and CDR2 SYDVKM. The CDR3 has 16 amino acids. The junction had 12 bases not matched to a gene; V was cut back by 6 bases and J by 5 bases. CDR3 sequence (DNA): TGTGCCAGCAGCCCGGACAGGGGGGGAAGGTGGACTGAAGCTTTCTTT. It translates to CASSPDRGGRWTEAFF.

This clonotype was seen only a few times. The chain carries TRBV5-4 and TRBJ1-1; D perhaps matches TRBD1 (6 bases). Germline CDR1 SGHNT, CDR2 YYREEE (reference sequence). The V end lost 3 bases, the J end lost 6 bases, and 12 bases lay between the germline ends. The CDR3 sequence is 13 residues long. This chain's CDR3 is CASSSLQGSEAFF. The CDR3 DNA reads TGTGCCAGCAGCTCATTACAGGGATCTGAAGCTTTCTTT.

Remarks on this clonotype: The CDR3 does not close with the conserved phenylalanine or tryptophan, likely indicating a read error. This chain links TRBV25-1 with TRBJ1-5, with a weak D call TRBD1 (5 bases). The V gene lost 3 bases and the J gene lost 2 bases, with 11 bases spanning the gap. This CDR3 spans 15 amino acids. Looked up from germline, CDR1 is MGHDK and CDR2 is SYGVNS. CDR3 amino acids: CASSEARGGNQPQHL. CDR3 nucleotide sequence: TGTGCCAGCAGTGAGGCCAGAGGGGGCAATCAGCCCCAGCATCTT.

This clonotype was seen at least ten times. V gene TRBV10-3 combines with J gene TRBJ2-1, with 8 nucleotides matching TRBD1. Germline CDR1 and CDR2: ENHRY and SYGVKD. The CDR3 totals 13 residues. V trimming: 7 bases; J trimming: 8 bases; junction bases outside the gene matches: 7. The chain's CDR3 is CAITGQGRDEQFF. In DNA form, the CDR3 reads TGTGCCATCACTGGACAGGGTCGGGATGAGCAGTTCTTC.

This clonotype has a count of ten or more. This CDR3 is CASSPKGPGGEQYV. The DNA of the CDR3 is TGTGCCAGCAGCCCCAAGGGACCCGGGGGCGAGCAGTACGTC. The J gene is TRBJ2-7, the V gene TRBV7-8, with D perhaps TRBD2 (6 bases). This CDR3 is built from 14 residues. Trimming cost V 5 bases and J 6 bases, with 17 bases left between them. Germline CDR1 reads SGHVS; CDR2 reads FQNEAQ.

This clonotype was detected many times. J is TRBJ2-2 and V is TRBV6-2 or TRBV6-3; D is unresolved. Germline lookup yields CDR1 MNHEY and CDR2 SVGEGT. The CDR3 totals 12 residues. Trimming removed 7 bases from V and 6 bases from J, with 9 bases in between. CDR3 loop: CASKVDAGELFF. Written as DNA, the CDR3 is TGTGCCAGCAAGGTCGACGCCGGGGAGCTGTTTTTT.

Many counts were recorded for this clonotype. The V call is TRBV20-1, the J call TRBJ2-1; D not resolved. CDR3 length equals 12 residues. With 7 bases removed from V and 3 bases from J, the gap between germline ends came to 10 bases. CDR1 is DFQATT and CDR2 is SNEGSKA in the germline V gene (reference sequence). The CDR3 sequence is CSVGRYYNEQFF. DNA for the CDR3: TGCAGTGTAGGCAGGTACTACAATGAGCAGTTCTTC.

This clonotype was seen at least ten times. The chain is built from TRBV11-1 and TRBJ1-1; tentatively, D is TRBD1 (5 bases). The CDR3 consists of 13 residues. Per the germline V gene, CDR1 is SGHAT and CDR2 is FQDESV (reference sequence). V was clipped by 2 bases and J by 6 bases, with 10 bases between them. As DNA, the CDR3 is TGTGCCAGCAGCTTACAGGGACGGGCTGAAGCTTTCTTT. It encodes CASSLQGRAEAFF. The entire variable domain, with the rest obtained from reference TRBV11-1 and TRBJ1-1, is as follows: EAEVAQSPRYKITEKSQAVAFWCDPISGHATLYWYRQILGQGPELLVQFQDESVVDDSQLPKDRFSAERLKGVDSTLKIQPAELGDSAMYLCASSLQGRAEAFFGQGTRLTVV.

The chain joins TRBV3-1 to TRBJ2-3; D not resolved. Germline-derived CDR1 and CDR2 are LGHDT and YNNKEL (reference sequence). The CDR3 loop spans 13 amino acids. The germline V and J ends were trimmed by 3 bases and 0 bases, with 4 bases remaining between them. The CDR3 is CASSQDSTDTQYF. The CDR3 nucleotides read TGTGCCAGCAGCCAGGATAGCACAGATACGCAGTATTTT.

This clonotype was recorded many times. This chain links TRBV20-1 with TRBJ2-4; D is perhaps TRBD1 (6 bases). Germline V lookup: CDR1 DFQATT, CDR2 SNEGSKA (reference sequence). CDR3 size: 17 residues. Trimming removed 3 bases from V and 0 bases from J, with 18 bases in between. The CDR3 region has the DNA TGCAGTGCTAGGCCATCCGACAGGACCCTAGCCAAAAACATTCAGTACTTC. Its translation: CSARPSDRTLAKNIQYF.

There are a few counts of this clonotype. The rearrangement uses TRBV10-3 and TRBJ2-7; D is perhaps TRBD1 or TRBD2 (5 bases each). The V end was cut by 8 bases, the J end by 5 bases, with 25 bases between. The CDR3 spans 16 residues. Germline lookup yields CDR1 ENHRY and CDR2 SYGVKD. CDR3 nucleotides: TGTGCCATCCTCCGCAACTCCGGGACGAAACGTAACGAGCAGTACTTC. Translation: CAILRNSGTKRNEQYF.

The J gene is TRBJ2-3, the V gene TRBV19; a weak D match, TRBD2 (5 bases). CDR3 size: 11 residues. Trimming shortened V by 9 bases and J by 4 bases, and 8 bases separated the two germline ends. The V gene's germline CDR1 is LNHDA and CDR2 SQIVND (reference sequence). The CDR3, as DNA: TGTGCCAGCGGGGTGGCAGATACGCAGTATTTT. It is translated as CASGVADTQYF. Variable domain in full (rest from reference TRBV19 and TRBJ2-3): DGGITQSPKYLFRKEGQNVTLSCEQNLNHDAMYWYRQDPGQGLRLIYYSQIVNDFQKGDIAEGYSVSREKKESFPLTVTSAQKNPTAFYLCASGVADTQYFGPGTRLTVL.

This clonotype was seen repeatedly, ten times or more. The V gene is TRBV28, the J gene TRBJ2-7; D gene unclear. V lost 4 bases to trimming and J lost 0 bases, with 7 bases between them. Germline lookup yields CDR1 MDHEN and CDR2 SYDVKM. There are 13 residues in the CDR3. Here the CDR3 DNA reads TGTGCCAGCAGTTCGGCCAGCTCCTACGAGCAGTACGTC. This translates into CASSSASSYEQYV.

This CDR3 reads CASEEGRRNQPQHF. The CDR3 region has the DNA TGTGCCAGCGAGGAGGGCCGCCGCAATCAGCCCCAGCATTTT. The V gene is TRBV28, the J gene TRBJ1-5, with D unclear. This CDR3 is built from 14 residues. CDR1 is MDHEN and CDR2 is SYDVKM in the germline V gene. Trimming took 8 bases from V and 2 from J, leaving 13 bases between them.

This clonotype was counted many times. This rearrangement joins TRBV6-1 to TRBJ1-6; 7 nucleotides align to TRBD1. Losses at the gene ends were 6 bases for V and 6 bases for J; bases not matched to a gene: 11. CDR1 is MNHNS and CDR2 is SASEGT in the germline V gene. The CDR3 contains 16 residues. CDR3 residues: CASRLARTGFNSPLHF. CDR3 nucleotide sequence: TGTGCCAGCAGATTAGCCCGGACAGGTTTTAATTCACCCCTCCACTTT.

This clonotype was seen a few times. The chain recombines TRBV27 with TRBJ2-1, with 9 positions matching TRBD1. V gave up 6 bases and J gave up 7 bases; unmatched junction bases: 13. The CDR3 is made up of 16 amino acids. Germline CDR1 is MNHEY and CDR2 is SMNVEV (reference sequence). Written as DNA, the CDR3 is TGTGCCAGCAGAACACTTACAGGGGGCTTTATGAATGAGCAGTTCTTC. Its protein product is CASRTLTGGFMNEQFF.

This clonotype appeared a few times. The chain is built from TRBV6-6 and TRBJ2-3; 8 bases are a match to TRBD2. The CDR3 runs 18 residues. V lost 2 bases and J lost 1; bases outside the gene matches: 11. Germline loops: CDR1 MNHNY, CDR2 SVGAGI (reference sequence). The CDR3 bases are TGTGCCAGCAGTTACACCCGCCGGAGTAGCGGGGGCACAGATACGCAGTATTTT. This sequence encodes CASSYTRRSSGGTDTQYF.

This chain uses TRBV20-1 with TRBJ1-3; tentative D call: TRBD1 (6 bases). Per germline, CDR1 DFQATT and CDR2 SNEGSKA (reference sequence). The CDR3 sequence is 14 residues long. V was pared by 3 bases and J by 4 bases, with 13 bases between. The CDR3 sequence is CSASTTGRGNTIYF. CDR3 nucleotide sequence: TGCAGTGCTAGTACAACAGGGAGAGGAAACACCATATATTTT.

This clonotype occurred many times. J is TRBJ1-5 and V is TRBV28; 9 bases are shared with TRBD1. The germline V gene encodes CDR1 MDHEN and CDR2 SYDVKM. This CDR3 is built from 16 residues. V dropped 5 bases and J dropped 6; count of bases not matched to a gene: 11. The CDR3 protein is CASSRGRDRVIQPQHF. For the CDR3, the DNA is TGTGCCAGCAGTCGCGGCCGGGACAGGGTAATTCAGCCCCAGCATTTT.